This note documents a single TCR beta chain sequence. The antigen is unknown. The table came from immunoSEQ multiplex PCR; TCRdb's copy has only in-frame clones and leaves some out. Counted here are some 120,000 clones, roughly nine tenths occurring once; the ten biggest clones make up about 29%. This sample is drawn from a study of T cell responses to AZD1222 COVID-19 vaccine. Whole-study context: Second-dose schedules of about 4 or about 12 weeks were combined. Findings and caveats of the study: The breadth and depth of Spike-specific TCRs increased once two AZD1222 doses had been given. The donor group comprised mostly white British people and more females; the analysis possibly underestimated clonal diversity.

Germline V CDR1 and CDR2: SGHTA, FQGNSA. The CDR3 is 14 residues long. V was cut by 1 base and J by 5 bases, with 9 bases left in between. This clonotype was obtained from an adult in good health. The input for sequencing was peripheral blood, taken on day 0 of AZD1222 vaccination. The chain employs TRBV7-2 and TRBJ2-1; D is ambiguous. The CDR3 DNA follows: TGTGCCAGCAGCTTAGTTGGACCCGACAATGAGCAGTTCTTC. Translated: CASSLVGPDNEQFF.